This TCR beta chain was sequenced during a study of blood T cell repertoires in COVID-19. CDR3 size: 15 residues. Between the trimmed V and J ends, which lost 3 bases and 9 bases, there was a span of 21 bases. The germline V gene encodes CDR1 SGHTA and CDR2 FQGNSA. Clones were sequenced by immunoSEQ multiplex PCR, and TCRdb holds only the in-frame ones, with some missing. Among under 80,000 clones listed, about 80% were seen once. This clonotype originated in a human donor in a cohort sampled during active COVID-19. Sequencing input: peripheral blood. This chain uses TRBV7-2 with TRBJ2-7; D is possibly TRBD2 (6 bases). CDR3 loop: CASSLSATSNGGQYF. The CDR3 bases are TGTGCCAGCAGCTTGTCGGCTACCTCCAACGGGGGGCAGTACTTC.